Below, 10 T cell receptor beta chains from the same sample are listed, as sequenced in a study of STAT5B mutations in CD4+ large granular lymphocyte leukemia. The table came from immunoSEQ multiplex PCR; TCRdb's copy has only in-frame clones and leaves some out. The table lists under 35,000 clones, approximately 74% of them singletons. Sample: CD4+ T cells from blood buffy coats. These receptors all come from a human donor in good health.

The chain recombines TRBV29-1 with TRBJ2-5, with no clear D. The germline V and J ends were trimmed by 5 bases and 1 base, with 11 bases remaining between them. The CDR3 has 13 amino acids. The germline CDR1 and CDR2 sequences are SQVTM and ANQGSEA. This chain's CDR3 is CSVKRQAQETQYF. CDR3 coding DNA: TGCAGCGTTAAACGACAAGCCCAAGAGACCCAGTACTTC.

This clone occurred a few times. The chain employs TRBV14 and TRBJ2-2; TRBD1 is a possible D gene (6 bases). The length of the CDR3 is 15 residues. Trimming left V 4 bases short and J 4 bases short, with 13 bases between. Germline assignment: CDR1 SGHDN and CDR2 FVKESK. CDR3 sequence reads: CASSPRDIRTGELFF. CDR3 nucleotide sequence: TGTGCCAGCAGCCCTCGGGACATACGCACCGGGGAGCTGTTTTTT.

This clone showed up just a few times. The rearrangement links TRBV6-6 to TRBJ2-5; tentatively, D is TRBD2 (7 bases). CDR1 is MNHNY, CDR2 SVGAGI, per germline (reference sequence). Trimming left V 2 bases short and J 5 bases short, with 12 bases between. There are 14 residues in the CDR3. CDR3 loop: CASSYGGADETQYF. CDR3 in DNA: TGTGCCAGCAGTTACGGGGGGGCAGATGAGACCCAGTACTTC.

The chain joins TRBV10-3 to TRBJ1-1; 8 nucleotides agree with TRBD1. After removal of 7 bases from V and 1 base from J, the junction contained 14 bases not matched to a gene. Per germline, CDR1 ENHRY and CDR2 SYGVKD. The CDR3 spans 17 residues. The CDR3 DNA is TGTGCCATCACTGGCGTACAGGGGGGTAGTCCGAACACTGAAGCTTTCTTT. Protein sequence: CAITGVQGGSPNTEAFF.

This clone was observed a handful of times. The rearrangement joins TRBV4-3 to TRBJ1-2; perhaps TRBD1 as D (5 bases). The CDR3 is made up of 15 amino acids. Looked up from germline, CDR1 is LGHNA and CDR2 is YSLEER. V gave up 0 bases and J gave up 2 bases, with 10 bases separating them. CDR3 DNA sequence: TGCGCCAGCAGCCAAGAGTCCGGGACCAACTATGGCTACACCTTC. Residues: CASSQESGTNYGYTF.

J is TRBJ1-3 and V is TRBV5-1; 9 bases agree with TRBD1. Germline values: CDR1 SGHRS, CDR2 YFSETQ. This CDR3 region has 16 residues. V lost 6 bases, J lost 0 bases, and 7 bases stayed unmatched. The CDR3, as DNA: TGCGCCAGCAAACCGGGACAGGGACACTCTGGAAACACCATATATTTT. Its translation: CASKPGQGHSGNTIYF.

V is TRBV7-6 and J is TRBJ1-1; TRBD1 matches at 7 bases. The CDR3 spans 14 residues. Germline V lookup: CDR1 SGHVS, CDR2 FNYEAQ. V shed 2 bases, J shed 5 bases, and the junction held 5 bases outside the gene matches. CDR3 loop: CASSLTGVVTEAFF. Here the CDR3 DNA reads TGTGCCAGCAGCTTAACAGGGGTAGTAACTGAAGCTTTCTTT.

This clone was detected only once. This rearrangement joins TRBV6-1 to TRBJ2-1; 8 bases are a match to TRBD2. The CDR3 is 15 residues long. With 6 bases clipped from V and 8 bases from J, the junction kept 12 bases outside the gene matches. CDR1 is MNHNS, CDR2 SASEGT, per germline. Here the CDR3 reads CASSPGTRSPHEQFF. The CDR3 DNA reads TGTGCCAGCAGCCCCGGGACTAGAAGTCCCCATGAGCAGTTCTTC.

This chain uses TRBV29-1 with TRBJ1-1; D perhaps matches TRBD1 (5 bases). The CDR3 has 13 residues. Germline CDR1 reads SQVTM; CDR2 reads ANQGSEA. Trimming removed 4 bases from V and 4 bases from J, with 13 bases in between. The CDR3 loop reads CSVVAGTGTEAFF. CDR3 DNA sequence: TGCAGCGTTGTGGCAGGGACGGGCACTGAAGCTTTCTTT.

The gene calls are TRBV20-1 and TRBJ2-3; D gene uncertain. This CDR3 has 11 amino acids. The germline gives CDR1 DFQATT, CDR2 SNEGSKA (reference sequence). V lost 7 bases to trimming and J lost 2 bases, with 7 bases between them. The CDR3 region is CSERVTDTQYF. CDR3 DNA sequence: TGCAGTGAAAGGGTCACAGATACGCAGTATTTT.